This section outlines one T cell receptor (beta chain) sequence together with its context. This clonotype was seen more than once but under ten times. The antigen this receptor binds is unknown. Base qualities are not recorded, but no much larger clone differs from it by a single base. Preparation of the library involved 5' RACE. TCRdb records Illumina HiSeq 2500 as the sequencer. The second PCR ran for roughly 7 to 12 cycles and used a J-beta primer mix along with a sample-barcoded 5' primer. Each TCR beta cDNA molecule received a unique molecular identifier from a template-switch 5' adaptor carrying 12 random nucleotides. At least 2.5 million CDR3-containing paired-end reads were obtained from each sample. First-strand cDNA was synthesized from all RNA with the Mint cDNA synthesis kit, primed by a TRBC-specific oligonucleotide. All cDNA was treated with uracil-DNA glycosylase and then went through a first 18-cycle PCR with the universal primers M1SS and BC2_uni_R. Turning to the authors' computational methods: For normalization, 1 million high-quality reads were randomly selected from each sample, with every read carrying a distinct molecular identifier. Instead of being binned into consensus sequences, reads with shared molecular identifiers were discarded. MiTCR, run with a Q25 quality threshold and the strictest error-elimination algorithm, handled CDR3 identification, clonotype clustering and error correction. A nonparametric unseen species model with Euler transformation was used to estimate lower-bound total TCR beta diversity. TCRdb cleaned the public reads at Q25 with fastp, built clones with MiXCR and kept in-frame beta chains. Rows are unified per CDR3 protein, each entry keeping the most common DNA and genes. TCRdb's processing, not the study's, gives the V and J calls here. This sample holds more than 550,000 distinct CDR3 sequences; around a fifth were observed only once. 22% of the sample is in the top ten clones.

The data are from a study of blood T cells in healthy people across ages (dated by TCRdb to about 2015). A note on the overall study: In model experiments, roughly one uniquely barcoded TCR beta cDNA molecule per two T cells was captured by template switching. Two additional independent replicas of 1 million unique cDNA reads from the same blood draw were analyzed for two donors (one aged 18 to 30 and one aged 80 or older). The donors were split into four age groups: young (average around 17 years), middle-aged (39), aged (around 67) and long-lived (approximately 89). To avoid experimental bias, donors of different ages were spread randomly across the sequencing lanes. Age-related changes in TCR beta repertoire diversity were measured in the study by deep sequencing normalized with unique cDNA molecular identifiers.

CDR1 and CDR2 are drawn from the germline V gene: SGHRS, YFSETQ. There are 16 amino acids in the CDR3, from cysteine to phenylalanine inclusive. Here the CDR3 DNA is all that survives: 48 bases in frame from base 1. Cut back by 0 bases and 3 bases, the V and J ends lie 15 bases apart. The paper's findings and limits, for the study overall: Estimates of total diversity from one million sequenced T cells were regarded as lower bounds and underestimates. Because donor CMV infection status was unknown, age-related changes in expanded clonotypes were potentially confounded. Since profiling was done on bulk unsorted PBMCs, naive and antigen-experienced compartments could not be conclusively compared. A strong correlation was found between observed TCR beta diversity and the percentage of naive T cells measured by flow cytometry. Observed TCR beta diversity per million T cells fell roughly linearly with age, and a significant reduction was already apparent by age approximately 41. Compared with the aged group, more naive CD4+ T cells, fewer expanded clones and increased TCR diversity were shown by the long-lived group, suggesting age selection.

The donors were about 40 Caucasian individuals from Russia, aged about 6 to 100 years, who were systemically healthy. About 10 milliliters of peripheral blood were collected from each donor into EDTA-treated Vacutainer tubes. Ficoll-Paque density-gradient centrifugation was used to isolate PBMCs, with at least 7 million obtained per sample. Total RNA, at least 6 micrograms per sample, was extracted from PBMCs with Trizol reagent. Naive CD45RAhigh/CD27high T cell percentages were measured by flow cytometry on a PBMC aliquot from every donor. The receptor was isolated from a man between 65 and 85 years old in good health. The sequence is built from TRBV5-1 and TRBJ1-2; the D gene is perhaps TRBD1, on 6 matching bases. The sequencing sample was made of blood. The nucleotides read TGCGCCAGCAGCTTGGGGCTTAGCAGGGGCGACTATGGCTACACCTTC. The encoded protein is CASSLGLSRGDYGYTF.